This T cell receptor (beta chain) derives from a study of blood T cell repertoires in COVID-19 (TCRdb year 2020). Study-level background: Collaborator samples came from the United States, Italy and Spain and covered acute and convalescent phases of COVID-19. The samples were drawn from two sources: the first 160 participants of the ongoing ImmuneRACE study, and 950 to 1,500 subjects contributed by 6 global collaborators. HLA class I and class II types, where available, came from metadata supplied by the sample provider rather than from assay-based typing. Nearly every sample came with metadata listing a de-identified subject ID, COVID-19 status, age in years and sex. The prospective study material was composed of cDNA or gDNA derived from T cells, B-cell-depleted T cells, or PBMCs. The repertoires were released in a freely available public database meant as a resource for research on the immune response to SARS-CoV-2. The dataset comprised deeply sampled blood TCRbeta repertoires from subjects exposed to, actively infected with, or recovered from COVID-19. Study-level results and caveats: The quantity of clinical and demographic metadata differed by source and by participant and was supplied without curation.

Collaborating institutions collected whole blood in K2EDTA tubes following their own protocols. For TCRbeta analysis, collaborators shipped samples in one of three forms: frozen whole blood, isolated PBMCs, or DNA extracted from either of those sample types. A word on this clone: Its antigen remains undetermined. One base away there is no much larger clone; base qualities are not given.

The germline V gene sets CDR1 to SGHAT and CDR2 to FQNNGV. From cysteine to phenylalanine, the CDR3 is 14 amino acids long. Just CDR3 DNA is preserved here, 42 bases in frame from base 1. The germline ends are 17 bases apart after V is trimmed by 5 bases and J by 6 bases. The immunoSEQ Assay, a bias-controlled multiplex PCR, was used to amplify TCRbeta CDR3 regions from genomic DNA. The study's own analysis went as follows. The number of nucleated cells in each sample was estimated from the amplification of reference gene primers within the assay. To quantify the absolute abundance of each unique TCRbeta CDR3 rearrangement, sequence reads were collapsed and filtered. For each sample, productive Simpson clonality was calculated as the square root of Simpson's diversity index over productive rearrangements. The table was pulled from immuneACCESS by TCRdb, which kept in-frame rearrangements only. Such tables lose some clones; where checked, under half of the loss comes from unresolved V genes, and the rest has no known cause. D and trimming were read from the DNA, whereas the V and J calls and clone size are those reported in that table. The sample table records over 20,000 clones; 90% of these occur just once. Jointly, the top ten make up less than 3.5% of the sample.

The clonotype comes from an older man with acute or convalescent COVID-19. Recombination joined TRBV11-2 with TRBJ2-7; matching of 6 bases hints at TRBD1 as the D gene. The specimen sequenced was peripheral blood. CDR3 region: CASSVLSGTLEQYF. At the DNA level, the sequence is TGTGCCAGCAGCGTCCTTTCCGGGACACTCGAGCAGTACTTC.